The clone carrying this T cell receptor (beta chain) was detected a few times. The data are from a study of blood T cell repertoires in COVID-19. Across the whole study: COVID-19 samples collected from the United States, Italy and Spain covered acute and convalescent phases. PBMCs, B-cell-depleted T cells, or T cells were the source of the cDNA or gDNA that made up the material.

The CDR3 has 13 amino acids. The germline V and J ends were trimmed by 6 bases and 4 bases, with 12 bases remaining between them. TCRdb's copy holds only in-frame clones and misses some; the assay was immunoSEQ multiplex PCR. The data contain 450,000 to 600,000 clones, about 85% of them seen just once; the ten biggest clones take up roughly 0.7%. Participant age was 18 to 89 years, and participants resided in 25 or so US areas. Donors in Cohort 3 counted as recovered after two negative PCRs, clearance, or symptom resolution. This receptor was identified in a woman aged 18-29 years who had recovered from COVID-19. Sequenced input: PBMCs or T cells enriched from blood (not recorded which). The V call is TRBV12-3 or TRBV12-4, the J call TRBJ1-2, with D perhaps matching TRBD1 (5 bases). The CDR3: CASRLGGTYGYTF. For the CDR3, the DNA is TGTGCCAGCAGATTGGGGGGAACCTATGGCTACACCTTC.